Below are 28 T cell receptor beta chains sequenced from a single sample in a study of T cells after posttransplantation cyclophosphamide. Produced via immunoSEQ multiplex PCR; TCRdb's table is partial and in-frame only. The sample lists approximately 16,000 clones; roughly 87% were seen once. Methotrexate plus calcineurin inhibitor accompanied controls' myeloablative marrow transplants; sampling was 1 year later. This sample comprised PBMCs, obtained after an allogeneic stem cell transplant with a calcineurin inhibitor and methotrexate. These TCRs come from a male patient between 45 and 59 years old who received an allogeneic stem cell transplant from an unrelated donor, was CMV-positive, and had chronic GVHD only. Some T cells may be transferred from the graft donor.

This clone was seen just once. This rearrangement joins TRBV11-3 to TRBJ2-3; perhaps TRBD2 as D (6 bases). V lost 1 base and J 2 bases, leaving 19 bases between the germline ends. The CDR3 runs to 18 residues. From germline, CDR1 is SGHNT and CDR2 YENEEA. The CDR3 DNA follows: TGTGCCAGCAGCTTAGTGGCAGCTCGGGCGGGAAACACAGATACGCAGTATTTT. Translated, it gives CASSLVAARAGNTDTQYF.

This clone was seen only a few times. The V call is TRBV2, the J call TRBJ1-1, with D tentatively TRBD1 (5 bases). CDR1 is SNHLY and CDR2 is FYNNEI in the germline V gene. V lost 5 bases and J lost 7, with 8 bases in between. This CDR3 has 11 residues. The CDR3 loop reads CASSYQGEAFF. CDR3 bases: TGTGCCAGCAGTTACCAGGGTGAAGCTTTCTTT.

V gene TRBV19 combines with J gene TRBJ2-2; 7 bases map to TRBD1. The CDR3 length is 13 residues. Germline CDR1 is LNHDA and CDR2 is SQIVND (reference sequence). The V gene end was trimmed by 5 bases and the J gene end by 6 bases; junction bases not matched to a gene: 3. The chain's CDR3 is CASSLQGSGELFF. CDR3 nucleotides: TGTGCCAGTAGTCTACAGGGGTCCGGGGAGCTGTTTTTT.

CDR3 loop: CASSPSAGLGVTEAFF. CDR3 coding DNA: TGCGCCAGCAGCCCATCGGCAGGCCTGGGAGTGACTGAAGCTTTCTTT. V gene TRBV5-1 combines with J gene TRBJ1-1; D remains ambiguous. This CDR3 contains 16 residues. Germline CDR1 SGHRS, CDR2 YFSETQ. Trimming stripped 4 bases from V and 5 bases from J, with 21 bases between. Full variable domain (remainder filled in from reference TRBV5-1 and TRBJ1-1): KAGVTQTPRYLIKTRGQQVTLSCSPISGHRSVSWYQQTPGQGLQFLFEYFSETQRNKGNFPGRFSGRQFSNSRSEMNVSTLELGDSALYLCASSPSAGLGVTEAFFGQGTRLTVV.

This clone has only a few counts. The chain carries TRBV6-6 and TRBJ1-2; D perhaps matches TRBD1 (6 bases). Trimming left V 4 bases short and J 6 bases short, with 12 bases between. The CDR3 sequence is 13 residues long. Germline values: CDR1 MNHNY, CDR2 SVGAGI (reference sequence). The CDR3 sequence: CASSWVEGDGYTF. CDR3 bases: TGTGCCAGCAGTTGGGTTGAGGGGGATGGCTACACCTTC.

V gene TRBV18 combines with J gene TRBJ1-3; perhaps TRBD1 as D (5 bases). V lost 3 bases to trimming and J lost 4 bases, with 16 bases between them. Looked up from germline, CDR1 is KGHSH and CDR2 is LQKENI. The CDR3 consists of 16 residues. The CDR3 here is CASSPGVGRLGNTIYF. The CDR3 DNA follows: TGTGCCAGCTCACCTGGGGTGGGGCGTCTCGGAAACACCATATATTTT.

The V gene is TRBV7-7, the J gene TRBJ2-5; a possible D gene is TRBD1 (5 bases). The CDR3 runs 14 residues. Germline loops: CDR1 SSHAT, CDR2 FNYEAQ (reference sequence). V lost 0 bases and J lost 4, with 9 bases in between. CDR3 region: CASSLAPGPETQYF. DNA of the CDR3: TGTGCCAGCAGCTTAGCCCCAGGGCCAGAGACCCAGTACTTC.

This chain joins TRBV7-9 and TRBJ2-7, with 7 nucleotides matching TRBD2. V lost 10 bases and J lost 0; bases outside the gene matches: 9. Germline-derived CDR1 and CDR2 are SEHNR and FQNEAQ (reference sequence). The CDR3 is 14 amino acids. The CDR3 sequence is CATSREVDSYEQYF. In DNA form, the CDR3 reads TGTGCCACCTCCCGGGAGGTAGACTCCTACGAGCAGTACTTC. Using reference TRBV7-9 and TRBJ2-7 for the parts outside the CDR3, the full variable domain is DTGVSQNPRHKITKRGQNVTFRCDPISEHNRLYWYRQTLGQGPEFLTYFQNEAQLEKSRLLSDRFSAERPKGSFSTLEIQRTEQGDSAMYLCATSREVDSYEQYFGPGTRLTVT.

The rearrangement uses TRBV28 and TRBJ2-2; weak D call: TRBD1 (5 bases). V dropped 5 bases and J dropped 3 bases, with 16 bases sitting between them. This CDR3 region has 16 residues. Per the germline V gene, CDR1 is MDHEN and CDR2 is SYDVKM. DNA for the CDR3: TGTGCCAGCAGTGCGCCGACAGCCCAATACACCGGGGAGCTGTTTTTT. This sequence encodes CASSAPTAQYTGELFF.

V and J are TRBV27 and TRBJ1-5; D unresolved. The CDR3 consists of 12 residues. The V end was cut by 3 bases, the J end by 6 bases, with 6 bases between. The V gene's germline CDR1 is MNHEY and CDR2 SMNVEV (reference sequence). The CDR3 loop reads CASSFPGQPQHF. The CDR3 DNA is TGTGCCAGCAGTTTCCCCGGTCAGCCCCAGCATTTT.

The chain recombines TRBV4-2 with TRBJ2-3, with 8 bases fitting TRBD1. The trim removed 2 bases at V and 4 bases at J, leaving 14 bases unmatched. This CDR3 has 18 amino acids. The germline V gene has CDR1 LGHNA and CDR2 YNFKEQ. CDR3 DNA sequence: TGTGCCAGCAGCCAACTCCAAGTGGGGGCAGGGGGCGCAGATACGCAGTATTTT. This translates into CASSQLQVGAGGADTQYF.

The chain has TRBV29-1 and TRBJ2-7, with 7 bases that match TRBD1. The CDR3 consists of 12 residues. CDR1 and CDR2 (germline): SQVTM, ANQGSEA. The ends lost 6 bases at V and 0 bases at J; junction bases unmatched: 2. CDR3 sequence reads: CSVGQPSYEQYF. The CDR3 DNA sequence: TGCAGCGTGGGACAGCCCTCCTACGAGCAGTACTTC.

This chain connects TRBV2 to TRBJ2-3, with D possibly TRBD2 on 5 matching bases. Germline V CDR1 and CDR2: SNHLY, FYNNEI. The CDR3 runs 14 residues. V lost 2 bases and J lost 3, with 9 bases in between. Here the CDR3 reads CASSETRGTDTQYF. The DNA for the CDR3 is TGTGCCAGCAGTGAAACTCGGGGTACAGATACGCAGTATTTT. The whole variable domain, remainder taken from reference TRBV2 and TRBJ2-3, is EPEVTQTPSHQVTQMGQEVILRCVPISNHLYFYWYRQILGQKVEFLVSFYNNEISEKSEIFDDQFSVERPDGSNFTLKIRSTKLEDSAMYFCASSETRGTDTQYFGPGTRLTVL.

V usage is TRBV11-3 and J usage is TRBJ1-2; tentative D call: TRBD1 (6 bases). Germline CDR1 is SGHNT and CDR2 is YENEEA. V was pared by 2 bases and J by 6 bases, with 10 bases between. This CDR3 is built from 13 residues. The CDR3 DNA is TGTGCCAGCAGCTTAACAGGGAATAATGGCTACACCTTC. It yields the protein CASSLTGNNGYTF.

The rearrangement joins TRBV9 to TRBJ1-2; maybe TRBD1 (5 bases). Germline V gene sequence: CDR1 SGDLS, CDR2 YYNGEE. The CDR3 totals 16 residues. Deletions cut 4 bases from V and 6 bases from J, with 22 bases between. CDR3 sequence: CASSPLTTAGSHGYTF. CDR3 in DNA: TGTGCCAGCAGCCCCTTGACCACCGCAGGGTCCCATGGCTACACCTTC. The full variable domain, completed using reference TRBV9 and TRBJ1-2, is DSGVTQTPKHLITATGQRVTLRCSPRSGDLSVYWYQQSLDQGLQFLIQYYNGEERAKGNILERFSAQQFPDLHSELNLSSLELGDSALYFCASSPLTTAGSHGYTFGSGTRLTVV.

This chain joins TRBV19 and TRBJ2-3, with TRBD2 identical over 10 bases. Per germline, CDR1 LNHDA and CDR2 SQIVND (reference sequence). The CDR3 contains 16 residues. V was pared by 4 bases and J by 3 bases, with 7 bases of the junction left unmatched. DNA for the CDR3: TGTGCCAGTAGTACCGGGGGACTAGCGCATACAGATACGCAGTATTTT. Its translation: CASSTGGLAHTDTQYF.

V gene TRBV7-3 combines with J gene TRBJ2-1, with TRBD2 matching over 8 bases. Germline loops: CDR1 SGHTA, CDR2 FQGTGA. Trimming took 6 bases from V and 3 from J; bases not matched to a gene: 10. The CDR3 length is 16 residues. The CDR3 region has the DNA TGTGCCAGCAGTTCTTCTTCCAGCGGGGGCTACAATGAGCAGTTCTTC. Translated, it gives CASSSSSSGGYNEQFF.

The V call is TRBV7-3, the J call TRBJ1-6; D is unresolved. CDR1 SGHTA and CDR2 FQGTGA come from the germline V gene. V dropped 5 bases and J dropped 14 bases, with 16 bases sitting between them. CDR3 length equals 13 residues. This chain's CDR3 is CASSPLDGGALHF. In nucleotides, the CDR3 is TGTGCCAGCAGCCCCCTTGACGGAGGTGCCCTCCACTTT.

DNA for the CDR3: TGTGCCACCGCAGAGACTAGCGGGAGTAACGGTGAGCAGTACTTC. It codes for CATAETSGSNGEQYF. The rearrangement joins TRBV28 to TRBJ2-5; 12 bases are a match to TRBD2. The V segment lost 10 bases and the J segment 11 bases; nucleotides outside the gene matches: 17. Germline values: CDR1 MDHEN, CDR2 SYDVKM. The CDR3 is 15 amino acids.

The gene calls are TRBV6-1 and TRBJ1-5, with 7 bases lining up with TRBD1. Trimming cost V 10 bases and J 0 bases; bases outside gene matches: 6. This CDR3 is 14 amino acids long. Germline CDR1 MNHNS, CDR2 SASEGT. CDR3 in amino acids: CATYRGNSNQPQHF. The DNA of the CDR3 is TGTGCCACTTACAGGGGCAATAGCAATCAGCCCCAGCATTTT.

This sequence joins TRBV6-1 and TRBJ1-2; 7 positions agree with TRBD1. Trimming cost V 0 bases and J 4 bases; bases outside gene matches: 2. The CDR3 has 14 residues. The germline V gene encodes CDR1 MNHNS and CDR2 SASEGT. In nucleotides, the CDR3 is TGTGCCAGCAGTGAAGCACCAGGGGGCTATGGCTACACCTTC. Protein sequence: CASSEAPGGYGYTF.

The J gene is TRBJ2-3, the V gene TRBV28; TRBD2 agrees at 10 bases. Germline V gives CDR1 MDHEN, CDR2 SYDVKM. Unmatched junction bases numbered 9, after V lost 7 bases and J lost 5 bases. The CDR3 is 15 amino acids. The CDR3 spells CASTSGTSVGDTQYF. The CDR3 DNA follows: TGTGCCAGCACTTCTGGGACTAGCGTTGGAGATACGCAGTATTTT. The complete variable domain, with remaining parts taken from reference TRBV28 and TRBJ2-3, reads DVKVTQSSRYLVKRTGEKVFLECVQDMDHENMFWYRQDPGLGLRLIYFSYDVKMKEKGDIPEGYSVSREKKERFSLILESASTNQTSMYLCASTSGTSVGDTQYFGPGTRLTVL.

This clone was counted between two and nine times. This chain connects TRBV19 to TRBJ2-3; 7 positions agree with TRBD1. Germline V gene data show CDR1 as LNHDA and CDR2 as SQIVND (reference sequence). The CDR3 is 15 residues long. The V and J ends lost 7 bases and 2 bases, in that order; junction bases with no gene match: 9. CDR3 nucleotide sequence: TGTGCCAGTAAGAGGGGGCAGCTTCTCACAGATACGCAGTATTTT. The encoded protein is CASKRGQLLTDTQYF. The variable domain in full, completed from reference TRBV19 and TRBJ2-3, reads DGGITQSPKYLFRKEGQNVTLSCEQNLNHDAMYWYRQDPGQGLRLIYYSQIVNDFQKGDIAEGYSVSREKKESFPLTVTSAQKNPTAFYLCASKRGQLLTDTQYFGPGTRLTVL.

The chain is built from TRBV19 and TRBJ1-1, with D unresolved. This CDR3 contains 13 residues. Germline CDR1 reads LNHDA; CDR2 reads SQIVND (reference sequence). The V end was cut by 2 bases, the J end by 3 bases, with 7 bases between. This chain's CDR3 is CASSIRRDTEAFF. Here the CDR3 DNA reads TGTGCCAGTAGTATAAGACGGGACACTGAAGCTTTCTTT.

The chain has TRBV5-4 and TRBJ1-1; 7 nucleotides line up with TRBD1. Germline V CDR1 and CDR2: SGHNT, YYREEE (reference sequence). This CDR3 is 15 amino acids long. V dropped 0 bases and J dropped 1; count of bases not matched to a gene: 3. CDR3 sequence reads: CASSLAPGGNTEAFF. The CDR3 DNA reads TGTGCCAGCAGCTTGGCGCCAGGGGGGAACACTGAAGCTTTCTTT.

The rearrangement links TRBV9 to TRBJ2-3, with a tentative D call TRBD2 (6 bases). Trimming removed 2 bases from V and 6 bases from J, with 13 bases in between. The CDR3 totals 14 residues. Germline CDR1 is SGDLS and CDR2 is YYNGEE. Written as DNA, the CDR3 is TGTGCCAGCAGCGTGGAGACTAGGGTGGATACGCAGTATTTT. It codes for CASSVETRVDTQYF.

The chain links TRBV27 to TRBJ1-2; possibly TRBD1 for D (5 bases). Germline assignment: CDR1 MNHEY and CDR2 SMNVEV (reference sequence). This CDR3 region has 13 residues. The V and J ends lost 2 bases and 4 bases respectively, with 8 bases between them. The CDR3 DNA reads TGTGCCAGCAGTTTAAGGGGTGCCTATGGCTACACCTTC. Its protein product is CASSLRGAYGYTF.

This clone was counted a few times. The chain uses TRBV5-8 and TRBJ1-2; D is uncertain. The CDR3 has 11 amino acids. From germline, CDR1 is SGHTS and CDR2 YDEGEE. Trimming removed 4 bases from V and 3 bases from J, with 4 bases in between. In DNA form, the CDR3 reads TGTGCCAGCAGCCGCGACTATGGCTACACCTTC. This codes for CASSRDYGYTF.